This T cell receptor (beta chain) came from a study of CXCR3-negative and CXCR3-positive naive CD8 T cells. On the study more broadly: Total TRB output reached 150 million or so reads, about 1.5 +/- 0.3 million per library.

This CDR3 spans 16 amino acids. Looked up from germline, CDR1 is MDHEN and CDR2 is SYDVKM. UMI-labeled 5' RACE TRB cDNA libraries were prepared from the cells. TCRdb reprocessed the 5' RACE reads, keeping one entry per CDR3 protein, no DNA. This repertoire comprises approximately 88,000 distinct CDR3 sequences; its ten largest clones make up around 0.58%. Regarding this clonotype: Antigen: not known.

General study points: When CXCR3-positive naive cells were set against CXCR3-negative naive cells, the former had more hydrophobic TRB CDR3s. Sequencing showed both naive subsets with comparably high diversity, and memory CD8+ cells much lower.

Sequencing was done on a sample of naive CXCR3+ CD8+ T cells from blood. The sample's subset: CD45RO-CCR7+CD27+CD95- naive CD8+ T cells expressing CXCR3 (TNR3+). The source of this sequence is a human donor in good health. Some clones in this sample may be carry-over from other donors' samples. The rearrangement links TRBV28 to TRBJ1-1; the D call of TRBD1 rests on TCRdb alone, since no DNA is present to check it. The CDR3 here is CASTLGAAFLNTEAFF.